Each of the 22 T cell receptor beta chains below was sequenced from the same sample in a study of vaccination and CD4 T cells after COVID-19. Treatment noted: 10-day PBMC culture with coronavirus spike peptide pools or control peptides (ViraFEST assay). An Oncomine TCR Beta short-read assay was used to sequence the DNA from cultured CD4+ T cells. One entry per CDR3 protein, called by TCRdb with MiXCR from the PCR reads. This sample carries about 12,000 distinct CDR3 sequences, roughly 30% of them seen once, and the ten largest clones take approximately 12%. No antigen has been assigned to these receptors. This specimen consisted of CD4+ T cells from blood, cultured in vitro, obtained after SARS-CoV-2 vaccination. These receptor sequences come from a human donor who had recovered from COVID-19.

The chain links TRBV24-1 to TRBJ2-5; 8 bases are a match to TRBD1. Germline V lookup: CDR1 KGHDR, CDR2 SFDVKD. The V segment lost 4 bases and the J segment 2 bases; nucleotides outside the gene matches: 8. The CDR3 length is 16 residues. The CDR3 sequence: CATSDQGAGGQETQYF. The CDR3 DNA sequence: TGTGCCACCAGTGACCAGGGGGCAGGGGGTCAAGAGACCCAGTACTTC.

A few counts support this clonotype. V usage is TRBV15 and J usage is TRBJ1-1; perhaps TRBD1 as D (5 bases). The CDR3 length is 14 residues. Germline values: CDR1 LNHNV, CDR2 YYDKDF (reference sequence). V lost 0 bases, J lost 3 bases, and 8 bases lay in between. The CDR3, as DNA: TGTGCCACCAGCAGAGACCGGGGGGACACTGAAGCTTTCTTT. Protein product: CATSRDRGDTEAFF.

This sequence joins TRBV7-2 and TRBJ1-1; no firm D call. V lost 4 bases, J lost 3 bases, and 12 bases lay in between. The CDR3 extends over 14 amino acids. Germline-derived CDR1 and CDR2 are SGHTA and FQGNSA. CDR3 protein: CASSSQSGHTEAFF. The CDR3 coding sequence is TGTGCCAGCAGCTCCCAGAGTGGACACACTGAAGCTTTCTTT.

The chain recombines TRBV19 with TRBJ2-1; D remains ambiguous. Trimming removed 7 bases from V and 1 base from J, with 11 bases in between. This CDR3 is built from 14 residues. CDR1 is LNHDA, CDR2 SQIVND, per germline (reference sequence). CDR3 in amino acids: CASNPRESYNEQFF. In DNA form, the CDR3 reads TGTGCCAGTAACCCTAGGGAATCCTACAATGAGCAGTTCTTC.

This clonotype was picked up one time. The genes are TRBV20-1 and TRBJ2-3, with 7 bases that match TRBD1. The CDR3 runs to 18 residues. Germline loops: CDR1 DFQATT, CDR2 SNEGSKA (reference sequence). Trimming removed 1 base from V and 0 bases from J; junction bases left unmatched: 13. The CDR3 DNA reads TGCAGTGCTAGAGGCCCCACAGGGGATATCGGGAGCACAGATACGCAGTATTTT. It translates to CSARGPTGDIGSTDTQYF.

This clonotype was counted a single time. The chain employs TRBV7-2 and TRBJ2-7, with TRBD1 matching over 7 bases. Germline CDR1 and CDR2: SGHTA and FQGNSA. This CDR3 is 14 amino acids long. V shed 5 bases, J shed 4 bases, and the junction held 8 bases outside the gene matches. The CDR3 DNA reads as TGTGCCAGCAGCCAGGGACAGCCTATTTACGAGCAGTACTTC. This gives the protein CASSQGQPIYEQYF.

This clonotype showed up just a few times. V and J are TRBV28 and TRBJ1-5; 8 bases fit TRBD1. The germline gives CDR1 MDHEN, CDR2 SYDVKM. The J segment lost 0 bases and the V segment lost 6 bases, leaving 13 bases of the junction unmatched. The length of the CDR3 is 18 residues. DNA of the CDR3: TGTGCCAGCAGCCGTCCCGGGACAGGCCCTTATAGCAATCAGCCCCAGCATTTT. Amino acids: CASSRPGTGPYSNQPQHF.

CDR3: CASSRGAGGPKVSEQYF. In DNA, the CDR3 is TGTGCCAGCAGCCGGGGAGCGGGAGGTCCCAAGGTCTCAGAGCAGTACTTC. The V gene is TRBV6-1, the J gene TRBJ2-7, with 9 bases fitting TRBD2. CDR1 MNHNS and CDR2 SASEGT come from the germline V gene. The V and J ends lost 6 bases and 7 bases, in that order; junction bases with no gene match: 19. The CDR3 runs 17 residues.

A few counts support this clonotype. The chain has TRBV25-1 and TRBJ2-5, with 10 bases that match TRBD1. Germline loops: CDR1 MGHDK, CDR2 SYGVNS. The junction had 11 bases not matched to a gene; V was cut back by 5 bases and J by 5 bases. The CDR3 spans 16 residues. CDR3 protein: CASSKTLGTGEETQYF. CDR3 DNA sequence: TGTGCCAGCAGTAAAACGCTGGGGACAGGGGAGGAGACCCAGTACTTC.

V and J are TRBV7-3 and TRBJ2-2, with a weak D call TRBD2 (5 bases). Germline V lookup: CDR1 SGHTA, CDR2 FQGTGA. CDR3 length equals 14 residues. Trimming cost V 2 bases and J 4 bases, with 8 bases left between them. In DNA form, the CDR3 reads TGTGCCAGCAGCTTACAAGAGGGCACCGGGGAGCTGTTTTTT. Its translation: CASSLQEGTGELFF.

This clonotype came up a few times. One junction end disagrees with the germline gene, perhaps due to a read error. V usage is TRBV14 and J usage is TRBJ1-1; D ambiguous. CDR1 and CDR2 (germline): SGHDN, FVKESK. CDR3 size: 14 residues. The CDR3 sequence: CASSQEIRAPKLIF. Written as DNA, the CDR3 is TGTGCCAGCAGCCAAGAGATTAGGGCCCCGAAGCTTATCTTT.

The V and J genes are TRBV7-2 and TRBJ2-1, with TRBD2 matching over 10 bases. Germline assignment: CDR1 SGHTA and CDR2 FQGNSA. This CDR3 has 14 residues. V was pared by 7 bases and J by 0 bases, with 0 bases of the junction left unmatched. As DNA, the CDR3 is TGTGCCAGCATAGCGGGAGGCTCCTACAATGAGCAGTTCTTC. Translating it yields CASIAGGSYNEQFF.

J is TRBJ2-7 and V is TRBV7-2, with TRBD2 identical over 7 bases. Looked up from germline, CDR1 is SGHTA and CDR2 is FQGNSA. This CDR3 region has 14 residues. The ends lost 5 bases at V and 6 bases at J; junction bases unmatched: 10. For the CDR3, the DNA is TGTGCCAGCAGCCCACCCGGACTAGTTGCCGAGCAGTACTTC. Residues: CASSPPGLVAEQYF.

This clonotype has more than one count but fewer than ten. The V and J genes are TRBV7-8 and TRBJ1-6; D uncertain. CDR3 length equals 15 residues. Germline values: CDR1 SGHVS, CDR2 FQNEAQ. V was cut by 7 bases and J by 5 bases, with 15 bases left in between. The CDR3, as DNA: TGTGCCAGCACCGAAGGACGTGTGGATAATTCACCCCTCCACTTT. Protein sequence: CASTEGRVDNSPLHF.

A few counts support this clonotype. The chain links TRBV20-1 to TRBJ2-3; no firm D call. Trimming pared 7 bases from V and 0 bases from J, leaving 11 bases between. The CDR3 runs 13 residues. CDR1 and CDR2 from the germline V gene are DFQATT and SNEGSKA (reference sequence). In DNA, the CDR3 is TGCAGTGTTTCGACAAGGAGCACAGATACGCAGTATTTT. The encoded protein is CSVSTRSTDTQYF.

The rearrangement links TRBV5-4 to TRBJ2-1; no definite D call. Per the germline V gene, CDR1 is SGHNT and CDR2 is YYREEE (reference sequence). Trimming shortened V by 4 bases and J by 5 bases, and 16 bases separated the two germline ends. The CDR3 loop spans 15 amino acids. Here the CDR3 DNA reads TGTGCCAGCAGCCACCAAGGTAGGGTCGACAATGAGCAGTTCTTC. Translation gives CASSHQGRVDNEQFF.

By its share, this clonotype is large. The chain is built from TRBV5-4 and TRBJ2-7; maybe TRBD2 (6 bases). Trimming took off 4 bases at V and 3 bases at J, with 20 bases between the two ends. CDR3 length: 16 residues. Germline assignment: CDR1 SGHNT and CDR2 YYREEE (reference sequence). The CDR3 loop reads CASSPGGSKGLYEQYF. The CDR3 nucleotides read TGTGCCAGCAGCCCCGGAGGGAGTAAAGGGCTCTACGAGCAGTACTTC.

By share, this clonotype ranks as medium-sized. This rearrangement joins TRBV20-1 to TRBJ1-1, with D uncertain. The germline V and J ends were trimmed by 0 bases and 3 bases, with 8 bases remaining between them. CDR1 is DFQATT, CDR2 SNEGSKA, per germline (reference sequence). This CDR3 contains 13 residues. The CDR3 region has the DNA TGCAGTGCTAGAGATTGGAAGGACACTGAAGCTTTCTTT. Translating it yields CSARDWKDTEAFF.

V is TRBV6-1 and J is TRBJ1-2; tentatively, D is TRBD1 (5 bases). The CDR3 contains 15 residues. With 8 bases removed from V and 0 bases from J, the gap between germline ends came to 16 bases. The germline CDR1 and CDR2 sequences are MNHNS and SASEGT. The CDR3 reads CASAIGGATNYGYTF. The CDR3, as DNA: TGTGCCAGCGCAATAGGTGGGGCGACTAACTATGGCTACACCTTC.

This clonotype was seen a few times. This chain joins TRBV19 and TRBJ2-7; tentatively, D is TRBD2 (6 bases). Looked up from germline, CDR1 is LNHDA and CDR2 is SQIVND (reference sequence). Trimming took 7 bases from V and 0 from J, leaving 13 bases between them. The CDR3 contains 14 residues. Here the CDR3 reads CASTPTGLSYEQYF. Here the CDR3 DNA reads TGTGCCAGTACCCCCACGGGACTCTCCTACGAGCAGTACTTC. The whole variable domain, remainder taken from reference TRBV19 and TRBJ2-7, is DGGITQSPKYLFRKEGQNVTLSCEQNLNHDAMYWYRQDPGQGLRLIYYSQIVNDFQKGDIAEGYSVSREKKESFPLTVTSAQKNPTAFYLCASTPTGLSYEQYFGPGTRLTVT.

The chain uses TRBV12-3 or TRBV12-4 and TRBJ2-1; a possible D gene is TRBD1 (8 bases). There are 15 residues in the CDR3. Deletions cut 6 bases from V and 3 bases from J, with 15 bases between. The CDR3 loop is CASRGTGGGYNEQFF. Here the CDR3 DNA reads TGTGCCAGCAGGGGAACAGGGGGGGGCTACAATGAGCAGTTCTTC.

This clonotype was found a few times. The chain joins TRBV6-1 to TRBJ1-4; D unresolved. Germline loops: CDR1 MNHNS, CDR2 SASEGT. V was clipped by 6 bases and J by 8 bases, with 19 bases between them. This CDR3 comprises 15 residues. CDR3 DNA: TGTGCCAGCAGGTCGTCCCGGGGTCTGGAGGAAAAACTGTTTTTT. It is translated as CASRSSRGLEEKLFF.